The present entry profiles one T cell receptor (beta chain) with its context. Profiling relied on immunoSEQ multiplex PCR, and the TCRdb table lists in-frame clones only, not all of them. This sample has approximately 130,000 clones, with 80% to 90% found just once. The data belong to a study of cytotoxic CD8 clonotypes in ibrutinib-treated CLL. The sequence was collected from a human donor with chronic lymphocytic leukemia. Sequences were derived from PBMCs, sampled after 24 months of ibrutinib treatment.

The CDR3 coding sequence is TGTGCCAGTAGTATTATCGCAAGAACCACTGAAGCTTTCTTT. This codes for CASSIIARTTEAFF. This rearrangement joins TRBV19 to TRBJ1-1, with unresolved D. CDR1 and CDR2 from the germline V gene are LNHDA and SQIVND (reference sequence). The CDR3 length is 14 residues. V was shortened by 3 bases and J by 4 bases, with 12 bases between the two germline ends.